Below, 10 T cell receptor beta chains from the same sample are listed, as sequenced in a study of PD-L1 blockade in urothelial cancer. Time point meaning: pretreatment peripheral blood. Using immunoSEQ multiplex PCR, the repertoire was profiled, and TCRdb retains in-frame clones only, with some absent. The sample has some 56,000 clones, roughly 85% seen once; the top ten hold around 14%. The material was PBMCs, obtained around atezolizumab (anti-PD-L1) treatment. The receptors here all came from a man aged 65-85 years with urothelial cancer.

The V and J genes are TRBV27 and TRBJ2-2, with 13 bases aligning to TRBD2. This CDR3 comprises 17 residues. The V gene's germline CDR1 is MNHEY and CDR2 SMNVEV (reference sequence). V lost 3 bases to trimming and J lost 6 bases; unmatched junction nucleotides: 7. The DNA of the CDR3 is TGTGCCAGCAGTTTCTCCCGGACTAGCGGGAGTTCCGGGGAGCTGTTTTTT. Translation: CASSFSRTSGSSGELFF.

The CDR3 reads CASLDSGFGFYEQYF. CDR3 in DNA: TGTGCCAGCCTAGATAGCGGTTTCGGATTCTACGAGCAGTACTTC. V usage is TRBV7-9 and J usage is TRBJ2-7; D is perhaps TRBD2 (6 bases). The CDR3 length is 15 residues. In germline, CDR1 is SEHNR, CDR2 FQNEAQ (reference sequence). With 8 bases removed from V and 3 bases from J, the gap between germline ends came to 20 bases.

The chain uses TRBV4-2 and TRBJ2-7; no firm D call. CDR3 length: 15 residues. The germline V gene encodes CDR1 LGHNA and CDR2 YNFKEQ. Trimming stripped 1 base from V and 5 bases from J, with 15 bases between. The CDR3 reads CASSQGGVLTDEQYF. The CDR3 DNA reads TGTGCCAGCAGCCAAGGTGGAGTACTGACCGACGAGCAGTACTTC.

The DNA of the CDR3 is TGTGCCAGCAGTTTATCGGGGGGTAACAATCAGCCCCAGCATTTT. Protein product: CASSLSGGNNQPQHF. V is TRBV28 and J is TRBJ1-5, with TRBD1 as a possible D gene (5 bases). The CDR3 extends over 15 amino acids. V shed 1 base and J shed 3 bases, with 10 bases lying between them. Germline CDR1 reads MDHEN; CDR2 reads SYDVKM.

The chain joins TRBV11-2 to TRBJ1-1, with TRBD1 identical over 10 bases. The CDR3 length is 14 residues. V was clipped by 6 bases and J by 3 bases; unmatched bases: 4. Looked up from germline, CDR1 is SGHAT and CDR2 is FQNNGV. The CDR3 DNA follows: TGTGCCAGCAGGAGACAGGGGGCGGACACTGAAGCTTTCTTT. Translated, it gives CASRRQGADTEAFF.

This chain links TRBV27 with TRBJ2-1; D is possibly TRBD2 (5 bases). Germline lookup yields CDR1 MNHEY and CDR2 SMNVEV (reference sequence). Trimming pared 5 bases from V and 7 bases from J, leaving 21 bases between. The CDR3 sequence is 16 residues long. In nucleotides, the CDR3 is TGTGCCAGCAGTCCACCTTTGACGGGGTGGGGAAATGAGCAGTTCTTC. Protein product: CASSPPLTGWGNEQFF.

In this sample, this clone turned up a few times. The chain has TRBV5-1 and TRBJ2-7, with 7 bases that match TRBD2. CDR1 is SGHRS and CDR2 is YFSETQ in the germline V gene. The CDR3 is 14 residues long. The ends lost 4 bases at V and 7 bases at J; junction bases unmatched: 11. As DNA, the CDR3 is TGCGCCAGCAGCCCACGGACTAGGCCCGCTGAGCAGTACTTC. This sequence encodes CASSPRTRPAEQYF.

This sequence joins TRBV6-1 and TRBJ1-1; 12 bases line up with TRBD1. The length of the CDR3 is 14 residues. Trimming took 6 bases from V and 7 from J; bases not matched to a gene: 6. Germline CDR1 reads MNHNS; CDR2 reads SASEGT. The CDR3 DNA reads as TGTGCCAGCAGAGGGACAGGGGGCATTGGTGAAGCTTTCTTT. Residues: CASRGTGGIGEAFF.

The chain employs TRBV9 and TRBJ2-7; D may be TRBD2 (5 bases). The V gene's germline CDR1 is SGDLS and CDR2 YYNGEE. Trimming took 4 bases from V and 0 from J, leaving 14 bases between them. The CDR3 spans 15 residues. The chain's CDR3 is CASSPDQRSSYEQYF. CDR3 DNA sequence: TGTGCCAGCAGCCCGGACCAGCGGAGCTCCTACGAGCAGTACTTC. Full variable domain (outside the CDR3, taken from reference TRBV9 and TRBJ2-7): DSGVTQTPKHLITATGQRVTLRCSPRSGDLSVYWYQQSLDQGLQFLIQYYNGEERAKGNILERFSAQQFPDLHSELNLSSLELGDSALYFCASSPDQRSSYEQYFGPGTRLTVT.

The rearrangement uses TRBV5-1 and TRBJ2-5; 7 bases are shared with TRBD2. The ends lost 1 base at V and 5 bases at J; junction bases unmatched: 8. The CDR3 length is 15 residues. CDR1 SGHRS and CDR2 YFSETQ come from the germline V gene. The CDR3 loop is CASSLYGEGRETQYF. DNA of the CDR3: TGCGCCAGCAGCTTGTACGGGGAGGGCCGGGAGACCCAGTACTTC.